One T cell receptor beta chain is described in this entry. Its antigen is not identified. This record comes from a study of CD4+ T cells in melanoma. Germline V gene data show CDR1 as LGHNA and CDR2 as YSLEER. Trimming pared 0 bases from V and 8 bases from J, leaving 8 bases between. The CDR3 length is 13 residues. Produced via immunoSEQ multiplex PCR; TCRdb's table is partial and in-frame only. The repertoire consists of about 110,000 clones, with approximately 90% occurring once and the leading ten covering about 3.3%. Findings and caveats of the study: Reportedly, melanoma neoantigen-specific CD4+ T cells showed varied differentiation states. A reported correlation linked neoantigen-specific CD4+ T cells to CD8+, macrophage and B cell function.

The sequence came from a human donor with melanoma. This rearrangement joins TRBV4-3 to TRBJ2-1; no clear D gene. The sequenced sample consisted of peripheral blood. The CDR3, as DNA: TGCGCCAGCAGCCAAGAGCCGCGGCATGAGCAGTTCTTC. It specifies CASSQEPRHEQFF.